This TCR beta chain was captured by sequencing in a study of control samples from healthy donors and cancer patients. Of note for this clone: The same CDR3 arises from other DNA sequences in this sample as well.

The CDR3 sequence is 14 residues long. CDR1 and CDR2 (germline): SNHLY, FYNNEI. V lost 6 bases and J lost 7; bases outside the gene matches: 11. Profiling relied on immunoSEQ multiplex PCR, and the TCRdb table lists in-frame clones only, not all of them. Among some 110,000 clones listed, 88% were seen once. Sequenced: blood. The receptor was isolated from a woman aged 70-85 years in good health. This chain connects TRBV2 to TRBJ1-2, with 7 bases lining up with TRBD1. For the CDR3, the DNA is TGTGCCAGCAGCAAAGGGAGGGGGCAGGGTGGCTACACCTTC. Amino acids: CASSKGRGQGGYTF.